These T cell receptor beta chains were read from a single sample in a study of blood T cell repertoires in COVID-19. The repertoire was sequenced with immunoSEQ multiplex PCR; TCRdb's copy has only in-frame clones and lacks some. The sample contains about 210,000 clones, around 90% of which appear only once. The sequenced sample consisted of peripheral blood. All receptors come from a man aged 25-45 years with acute or convalescent COVID-19. Each CDR3 is given with its conserved first and last residue. A D gene is named only where the DNA matches it firmly. The size entry is marked missing in some rows and otherwise reads once, few, many or a size class.

V gene	J gene	D gene	clone size	CDR3 length	CDR3 DNA	CDR3 protein
TRBV19	TRBJ1-2	.	.	14	TGTGCCAGTAGTCCTAGCCCGATTAACTATGGCTACACCTTC	CASSPSPINYGYTF
TRBV19	TRBJ2-7	TRBD1	once	12	TGTGCCAGTAGGCGACAGGGCGGCGAGCAGTACTTC	CASRRQGGEQYF
TRBV5-1	TRBJ2-1	TRBD2	.	14	TGCGCCAGCAGCTGGGAGGGCCGGTACAATGAGCAGTTCTTC	CASSWEGRYNEQFF
TRBV30	TRBJ2-7	.	.	12	TGTGCCTGGAGCCAATTGAGCTACGAGCAGTACTTC	CAWSQLSYEQYF
TRBV7-9	TRBJ1-2	TRBD1	.	16	TGTGCCAGCAGCTTTCAGACAGGGGGCGCAGACTATGGCTACACCTTC	CASSFQTGGADYGYTF
TRBV28	TRBJ1-2	.	.	14	TGTGCCAGCAGTGGCGGCCGCCCCAACTATGGCTACACCTTC	CASSGGRPNYGYTF
TRBV6-5	TRBJ2-2	TRBD1	.	13	TGTGCCAGCGGGACAGGGAGGGCCGGGGAGCTGTTTTTT	CASGTGRAGELFF
TRBV7-9	TRBJ2-5	.	.	13	TGTGCCAGCAGCTTGTCAGGGATGGAGACCCAGTACTTC	CASSLSGMETQYF
TRBV14	TRBJ2-1	.	.	15	TGTGCCAGCAGCCAATTGAGCGGAGTATACAATGAGCAGTTCTTC	CASSQLSGVYNEQFF
TRBV12-3/TRBV12-4	TRBJ2-3	.	.	12	TGTGCCAGCACCCCTAGCTTGGATACGCAGTATTTT	CASTPSLDTQYF
TRBV5-1	TRBJ2-1	.	.	15	TGCGCCAGTACGCCGGGCCAGGGAGGCTACAATGAGCAGTTCTTC	CASTPGQGGYNEQFF
TRBV4-2	TRBJ2-3	TRBD1	few	14	TGTGCCAGCAGCCAAGGGACAGGGTCAGATACGCAGTATTTT	CASSQGTGSDTQYF
TRBV5-8	TRBJ2-5	TRBD2	.	17	TGTGCCAGCAGCTTCAGGCCTAGCGGGGTCAAAAAAGAGACCCAGTACTTC	CASSFRPSGVKKETQYF
TRBV5-1	TRBJ2-5	TRBD2	.	16	TGCGCCAGCAGCTTGTGGGCGGGAGGAGGGCAAGAGACCCAGTACTTC	CASSLWAGGGQETQYF
TRBV2	TRBJ2-1	.	.	12	TGTGCCAGCAGTGTCTCTGCGAATGAGCAGTTCTTC	CASSVSANEQFF
TRBV5-1	TRBJ2-2	TRBD2	.	15	TGCGCCAGCAGCTTGGTTAGCGGGGGAACCGGGGAGCTGTTTTTT	CASSLVSGGTGELFF
TRBV5-1	TRBJ2-5	.	once	13	TGCGCCAGCAGCTTGGACAGGGCTGAGACCCAGTACTTC	CASSLDRAETQYF
TRBV10-1	TRBJ2-1	TRBD2	.	16	TGCGCCAGCAGTGAGTTCGGACTAGCGGGAGGCAATGAGCAGTTCTTC	CASSEFGLAGGNEQFF
TRBV10-3	TRBJ2-7	.	.	14	TGTGCCATCAGTGAGTCCCAGACAGCAGTCGAGCAGTACTTC	CAISESQTAVEQYF
TRBV28	TRBJ2-7	.	.	12	TGTGCCAGCAGTGGCCTCCGTCTTTTCCCCATTTTC	CASSGLRLFPIF
TRBV15	TRBJ1-5	.	.	20	TGTGCCACCAGCAGAGAGAGGCAGGGGATCTTGGATTTCGGCAATCAGCCCCAGCATTTT	CATSRERQGILDFGNQPQHF
TRBV5-1	TRBJ2-1	TRBD1	few	14	TGCGCCAGCAGCTGGGGACAGTCTCGCAATGAGCAGTTCTTC	CASSWGQSRNEQFF
TRBV28	TRBJ2-5	TRBD1	.	15	TGTGCCAGCAGTTCAGGGGGCGCTGGGGCAGAGACCCAGTACTTC	CASSSGGAGAETQYF
TRBV27	TRBJ1-2	.	.	12	TGTGCCAGCAGCACCGGGGGTTCTGGCTACACCTTC	CASSTGGSGYTF
TRBV19	TRBJ2-7	TRBD2	.	15	TGTGCCAGTAGTATGTCAGCGGGAAACCCCTACGAGCAGTACTTC	CASSMSAGNPYEQYF
TRBV28	TRBJ2-1	TRBD1	.	15	TGTGCCAGCAGGACAGGGGGATCCAGGGGACATGAGCAGTTCTTC	CASRTGGSRGHEQFF
TRBV27	TRBJ2-7	TRBD2	.	16	TGTGCCAGCAGTTTACTTCTGACTAGCGAGGTCTACGAGCAGTACTTC	CASSLLLTSEVYEQYF
TRBV28	TRBJ1-1	.	.	13	TGTGCCAGCAAAGTAGGGGTGAACACTGAAGCTTTCTTT	CASKVGVNTEAFF
TRBV24-1	TRBJ1-2	.	once	17	TGTGCCACCAGTGATTCGAGAGAGGCGGGGGGAGACTATGGCTACACCTTC	CATSDSREAGGDYGYTF
TRBV28	TRBJ2-1	.	.	11	TGTGCCAGCAGTTTATCCGTAGAACAGTTCTTC	CASSLSVEQFF
TRBV24-1	TRBJ2-1	TRBD2	.	14	TGTGCCGTTGACTTAGCGGGAGGGCGGAATGAGCAGTTCTTC	CAVDLAGGRNEQFF
TRBV15	TRBJ1-5	.	.	15	TGTGCCACCAGCAGGGGAGGGGCAGGCGGGGAACCCCAGCATTTT	CATSRGGAGGEPQHF
TRBV14	TRBJ2-3	TRBD2	.	21	TGTGCCAGCAGCCAAGATTGGGCTAGCGGGAGCACGAGGGCACAAGCAGATACGCAGTATTTT	CASSQDWASGSTRAQADTQYF
TRBV4-1	TRBJ2-7	TRBD2	.	15	TGCGCCAGCAGCCAACCAGGACTAGCGGGGTACGAGCAGTACTTC	CASSQPGLAGYEQYF
TRBV20-1	TRBJ1-4	TRBD1	.	13	TGCAGTGCTAGTCCGGGACAGGGAGAAAAACTGTTTTTT	CSASPGQGEKLFF
TRBV6-6	TRBJ1-2	TRBD1	.	14	TGTGCCAGCAGACCGACAGGGGCGGTCTATGGCTACACCTTC	CASRPTGAVYGYTF
TRBV5-1	TRBJ1-1	.	.	16	TGCGCCAGCAGCTTGACGCTGGTCGGGGGTAACACTGAAGCTTTCTTT	CASSLTLVGGNTEAFF
TRBV28	TRBJ2-7	TRBD1	.	15	TGTGCCAGCAGGGGTGGACAGGCCAGCTCCTACGAGCAGTACTTC	CASRGGQASSYEQYF
TRBV3-1/TRBV3-2	TRBJ2-1	.	few	11	TGTGCCAGCAGCCAAGGGGCCACTCAGTTCTTC	CASSQGATQFF
TRBV4-2	TRBJ2-3	.	.	16	TGTGCCAGCAGCCAAGAGGCCCCAATGGGCACAGATACGCAGTATTTT	CASSQEAPMGTDTQYF
TRBV4-1	TRBJ2-7	.	.	17	TGCGCCAGCAGCCAAGCCCCGTCACCCCAGCGGGCCTACGAGCAGTACTTC	CASSQAPSPQRAYEQYF
TRBV18	TRBJ2-7	.	once	14	TGTGCCAGCTCACCACCTTCCAGGACTACCGAGCAGTACTTC	CASSPPSRTTEQYF
TRBV28	TRBJ1-4	.	once	15	TGTGCCAGCAGTGGACGGGGGAATGCTAATGAAAAACTGTTTTTT	CASSGRGNANEKLFF
TRBV6-1	TRBJ1-1	TRBD1	.	18	TGTGCCAGCAGTGAAGGTGCTCATGGACAGGGTTGGAGCACTGAAGCTTTCTTT	CASSEGAHGQGWSTEAFF
TRBV28	TRBJ1-2	.	.	16	TGTGCCAGCAGGGATCTAAAGAGGTTGGGAGGCTATGGCTACACCTTC	CASRDLKRLGGYGYTF
TRBV30	TRBJ2-7	TRBD2	.	14	TGTGCCTGGAGCAGTTGGACTAGCGGCTACGAGCAGTACTTC	CAWSSWTSGYEQYF
TRBV6-1	TRBJ1-6	TRBD1	.	16	TGTGCCAGCAGAGAAGAACAGGGGGCAGGTTCCTCACCCCTCCACTTT	CASREEQGAGSSPLHF
TRBV10-1	TRBJ2-3	TRBD2	once	16	TGCGCCAGCAGTGAGGCCAGCGGGGCCCAGGGAGATACGCAGTATTTT	CASSEASGAQGDTQYF
TRBV9	TRBJ2-1	.	once	16	TGTGCCAGCAGCCCCCGAGGAGGGTTCATTCGGCATGAGCAGTTCTTC	CASSPRGGFIRHEQFF
TRBV30	TRBJ2-3	.	many	12	TGTGCCTGGGGTTTTTTGGGGCGGGGGCAGTATTTT	CAWGFLGRGQYF
TRBV6-7	TRBJ1-5	TRBD1	.	17	TGTGCCAGTCAACCGGGACAGGTTATCTACACGAATCAGCCCCAGCATTTT	CASQPGQVIYTNQPQHF